Presented here are 8 T cell receptor beta chains from one specimen sequenced in a study of control samples from healthy donors and cancer patients. Repertoires were generated with immunoSEQ multiplex PCR, while TCRdb's copy carries only in-frame clones and drops some. The sample includes fewer than 300,000 clones, over 75% seen only once; the top ten take roughly 13%. The sequenced sample was PBMCs. The receptors were sampled from an older woman with lung cancer.

This chain uses TRBV2 with TRBJ2-2; D ambiguous. The V end was cut by 9 bases, the J end by 4 bases, with 18 bases between. The CDR3 consists of 15 residues. Per the germline V gene, CDR1 is SNHLY and CDR2 is FYNNEI. CDR3: CASSLESSPTGELFF. The CDR3 region has the DNA TGTGCCAGTAGCCTAGAGTCTAGTCCCACCGGGGAGCTGTTTTTT.

The chain couples TRBV3-1 (or the pseudogene TRBV3-2) to TRBJ1-4; the D is unclear. This CDR3 comprises 13 residues. The germline V gene encodes CDR1 LGHDT and CDR2 YNNKEL (reference sequence). Trimming removed 3 bases at V and 8 bases at J, with 10 bases between. Written as DNA, the CDR3 is TGTGCCAGCAGCCATCGGGGTAGCGAAAAACTGTTTTTT. It is translated as CASSHRGSEKLFF.

The chain couples TRBV7-8 to TRBJ1-5, with D hard to call. The CDR3 is made up of 12 amino acids. From germline, CDR1 is SGHVS and CDR2 FQNEAQ. Trimming stripped 3 bases from V and 5 bases from J, with 5 bases between. CDR3 sequence (DNA): TGTGCCAGCAGCTTCCTCGATCAGCCCCAGCATTTT. Translated, it gives CASSFLDQPQHF.

V gene TRBV24-1 combines with J gene TRBJ2-1; TRBD2 matches at 9 bases. Germline lookup yields CDR1 KGHDR and CDR2 SFDVKD. Trimming removed 7 bases from V and 8 bases from J; junction bases left unmatched: 14. This CDR3 region has 16 residues. DNA of the CDR3: TGTGCCACCAGGCGGGTCGTAGCGGGAGATTTCGATGAGCAGTTCTTC. Translation gives CATRRVVAGDFDEQFF.

The chain joins TRBV18 to TRBJ1-1; 9 nucleotides line up with TRBD1. CDR1 is KGHSH and CDR2 is LQKENI in the germline V gene. The CDR3 has 14 amino acids. V gave up 2 bases and J gave up 5 bases; unmatched junction bases: 3. The CDR3, as DNA: TGTGCCAGCTCACCAAGGACAGGGGATACTGAAGCTTTCTTT. This sequence encodes CASSPRTGDTEAFF. Based on the CDR3 plus reference TRBV18 and TRBJ1-1, the full variable domain is NAGVMQNPRHLVRRRGQEARLRCSPMKGHSHVYWYRQLPEEGLKFMVYLQKENIIDESGMPKERFSAEFPKEGPSILRIQQVVRGDSAAYFCASSPRTGDTEAFFGQGTRLTVV.

V and J are TRBV19 and TRBJ1-1; possibly TRBD1 for D (6 bases). The germline gives CDR1 LNHDA, CDR2 SQIVND (reference sequence). The V end lost 5 bases, the J end lost 1 base, and 11 bases lay between the germline ends. CDR3 size: 14 residues. CDR3 nucleotide sequence: TGTGCCAGTAGTGTTACAGGGAGGAACACTGAAGCTTTCTTT. It specifies CASSVTGRNTEAFF.

The chain carries TRBV28 and TRBJ1-3, with D uncertain. CDR3 length: 16 amino acids. CDR1 MDHEN and CDR2 SYDVKM come from the germline V gene. Deletions cut 1 base from V and 2 bases from J, with 12 bases between. CDR3 sequence (DNA): TGTGCCAGCAGTTTATTCGGATTCCTGGCTGGAAACACCATATATTTT. Its protein is CASSLFGFLAGNTIYF. Using reference TRBV28 and TRBJ1-3 for the parts outside the CDR3, the full variable domain is DVKVTQSSRYLVKRTGEKVFLECVQDMDHENMFWYRQDPGLGLRLIYFSYDVKMKEKGDIPEGYSVSREKKERFSLILESASTNQTSMYLCASSLFGFLAGNTIYFGEGSWLTVV.

The gene calls are TRBV5-4 and TRBJ1-2, with a possible D match to TRBD1 (5 bases). CDR3 length: 15 amino acids. V dropped 4 bases and J dropped 6 bases, with 19 bases sitting between them. Germline values: CDR1 SGHNT, CDR2 YYREEE (reference sequence). The CDR3 is CASSQSRDGINGYTF. In DNA form, the CDR3 reads TGTGCCAGCAGCCAGTCCCGGGACGGTATAAATGGCTACACCTTC.